Listed below are T cell receptor beta chains from one sample, sequenced in a study of shared clonotypes between healthy human individuals. The repertoire was sequenced with immunoSEQ multiplex PCR; TCRdb's copy has only in-frame clones and lacks some. The table includes about 2.1 million clones, 90% to 95% detected once. The sequencing input was naive CD8+ T cells from PBMCs. The receptor source for this set is a man aged 18 to 30 in good health. Some clones in this sample may be carry-over from other donors' samples. The CDR3 runs from the conserved cysteine through the conserved F or W. The D gene is left open where the match is weak. Size tells how often a clone was seen (once, few, many) or the class of an expanded clone, and some rows leave it out.

NA NA TRBJ2-2 TRBV27 TGTGCCAGCAGTCCGGGGAGAACCGGGGAGCTGTTTTTT CASSPGRTGELFF
TRBD1 NA TRBJ2-7 TRBV28 TGTGCCAGCAGGGGACAGGGTCTAAGCTACGAGCAGTACTTC CASRGQGLSYEQYF
NA NA TRBJ2-7 TRBV6-6 TGTGCCAGCAGTTACTCGAATAACGGGCAGTACTTC CASSYSNNGQYF
NA NA TRBJ2-4 TRBV27 TGTGCCAGCAGTTTATCCTCGTCAATAGCCAAAAACATTCAGTACTTC CASSLSSSIAKNIQYF
NA NA TRBJ2-1 TRBV19 TGTGCCAGTAGTATTGTAGGGGATAATGAGCAGTTCTTC CASSIVGDNEQFF
NA NA TRBJ2-7 TRBV19 TGTGCCAGTAGTATATTAGCCCTGAGCTCCTACGAGCAGTACTTC CASSILALSSYEQYF
NA NA TRBJ2-3 TRBV27 TGTGCCAGCAGTCCAAGGGGGACGTCGCTTACGCAGTATTTT CASSPRGTSLTQYF
NA NA TRBJ1-2 TRBV5-1 TGCGCCAGCAGCTTTGGGTCTGTTCCTTATGGCTACACCTTC CASSFGSVPYGYTF
NA NA TRBJ1-2 TRBV7-9 TGTGCCAGCAGCTTAGAGGGGACCTATGGCTACACCTTC CASSLEGTYGYTF
TRBD1 NA TRBJ2-7 TRBV28 TGTGCCAGCAGTATGGACAGGGCCAGCTCCTACGAGCAGTACTTC CASSMDRASSYEQYF
TRBD2 NA TRBJ2-3 TRBV27 TGTGCCAGCAGTTTATTACTAGCGGGAGGCCCAGATACGCAGTATTTT CASSLLLAGGPDTQYF
NA few TRBJ1-2 TRBV4-1 TGCGCCAGCAGCCAAGAAAGGCAGGACTATGGCTACACCTTC CASSQERQDYGYTF
TRBD1 NA TRBJ1-5 TRBV7-6 TGTGCCAGCAGCGAGGACAGGGGGTTTAGTCAGCCCCAGCATTTT CASSEDRGFSQPQHF
TRBD2 NA TRBJ2-7 TRBV29-1 TGCAGCGCCGGGACTAGCGAGGCCTACGAGCAGTACTTC CSAGTSEAYEQYF
NA once TRBJ2-7 TRBV6-6 TGTGCCAGCCCCGGACCGACCCTCTCCTACGAGCAGTACTTC CASPGPTLSYEQYF
TRBD2 NA TRBJ2-2 TRBV7-6 TGTGCCAGCAGCCCGAGACTAGCGGGAGGAACCGGGGAGCTGTTTTTT CASSPRLAGGTGELFF
TRBD2 NA TRBJ2-1 TRBV4-1 TGCGCCAGCAGCCAACCACCGGGAGGGTTTAATGAGCAGTTCTTC CASSQPPGGFNEQFF
NA NA TRBJ1-5 TRBV30 TGTGCCTGGTCAACAGGATTCAATCAGCCCCAGCATTTT CAWSTGFNQPQHF
TRBD1 NA TRBJ2-3 TRBV19 TGTGCCACCAAGCCAGAGAGGGGGCTCGGGATCACAGATACGCAGTATTTT CATKPERGLGITDTQYF
TRBD2 NA TRBJ2-1 TRBV11-2 TGTGCCAGCAGCTCCTACAGCGGGAGCTCCTACAATGAGCAGTTCTTC CASSSYSGSSYNEQFF
TRBD2 once TRBJ2-2 TRBV4-3 TGCGCCAGCAGCCTCGCAACTAGAGCGGGACTAGTGGCCGGGGAGCTGTTTTTT CASSLATRAGLVAGELFF
NA NA TRBJ2-2 TRBV7-9 TGTGCCAGCAGCTTAGGGGGAGCGAGGGATCGAACCGGGGAGCTGTTTTTT CASSLGGARDRTGELFF
TRBD2 NA TRBJ2-1 TRBV7-8 TGTGCCAGCAGTTACGGACTAGCGGGTCCGGCCGATGAGCAGTTCTTC CASSYGLAGPADEQFF
NA NA TRBJ2-3 TRBV27 TGTGCCAGCAGTTTATTGACAGCGACAACCACAGATACGCAGTATTTT CASSLLTATTTDTQYF
NA NA TRBJ2-5 TRBV7-9 TGTGCCAGCAGCTTGGGGCAGGGCTGGGAGACCCAGTACTTC CASSLGQGWETQYF
TRBD1 NA TRBJ2-7 TRBV6-1 TGTGCCAGCACCGAAGGACAGGGGGCTCGGAACGAGCAGTACTTC CASTEGQGARNEQYF
TRBD1 NA TRBJ2-4 TRBV7-2 TGTGCCAGCAGCTCAGACAGGGGGTCCGGCAACATTCAGTACTTC CASSSDRGSGNIQYF
NA NA TRBJ1-2 TRBV9 TGTGCCAGCAGCTATATTGGGGGGGCGCAGGGCTACACCTTC CASSYIGGAQGYTF
NA NA TRBJ2-2 TRBV6-1 TGTGCCAGCAGTGCCAGGGCGTCCACCGGGGAGCTGTTTTTT CASSARASTGELFF
NA NA TRBJ2-3 TRBV9 TGTGCCAGCAGCGAGGGGACTGGAAATACGCAGTATTTT CASSEGTGNTQYF
TRBD2 NA TRBJ2-1 TRBV7-2 TGTGCCAGCAGCTTCGTTGGGACTAGCGGTTACAATGAGCAGTTCTTC CASSFVGTSGYNEQFF
NA NA TRBJ2-1 TRBV7-2 TGTGCCAGCAGCTCCCGACAGAGCTCCTACAATGAGCAGTTCTTC CASSSRQSSYNEQFF
TRBD1 NA TRBJ1-2 TRBV7-9 TGTGCCAGCAGCTGGGGACAGGCAGTTCTCTACACCTTC CASSWGQAVLYTF
NA NA TRBJ1-4 TRBV27 TGTGCCAGCAGTAACCGGGACTTAAAACTGTTTTTT CASSNRDLKLFF
NA NA TRBJ2-7 TRBV7-9 TGTGCCAGCAGCCCTACTCCGGGCGAGCAGTACTTC CASSPTPGEQYF